The 29 T cell receptor beta chains presented below share a single source sample, sequenced in a study of blood T cell repertoires in COVID-19. Assay: immunoSEQ multiplex PCR; the TCRdb copy retains only in-frame clones and omits some. The sample consists of about 110,000 clones, approximately 80% of them appearing once. Input material: peripheral blood. The receptors shown here come from an older woman with acute or convalescent COVID-19.

In this sample, this clone turned up a few times. The chain employs TRBV19 and TRBJ1-6; a possible D gene is TRBD1 (5 bases). The V end lost 5 bases, the J end lost 5 bases, and 10 bases lay between the germline ends. The CDR3 totals 14 residues. Germline V gives CDR1 LNHDA, CDR2 SQIVND (reference sequence). DNA of the CDR3: TGTGCCAGTAGTTTAACAGGAGATAATTCACCCCTCCACTTT. This translates into CASSLTGDNSPLHF.

The genes are TRBV6-6 and TRBJ2-7, with a possible D match to TRBD1 (6 bases). There are 15 residues in the CDR3. Germline V CDR1 and CDR2: MNHNY, SVGAGI (reference sequence). V lost 6 bases, J lost 0 bases, and 15 bases lay in between. The CDR3 reads CASRLRDISSYEQYF. CDR3 in DNA: TGTGCCAGCAGACTCCGGGACATAAGCTCCTACGAGCAGTACTTC.

The V gene is TRBV19, the J gene TRBJ1-1, with unresolved D. The CDR3 is 14 amino acids. Germline CDR1 LNHDA, CDR2 SQIVND (reference sequence). The V end lost 0 bases, the J end lost 1 base, and 6 bases lay between the germline ends. CDR3 DNA: TGTGCCAGTAGTATAGACGGGAGGAACACTGAAGCTTTCTTT. The encoded protein is CASSIDGRNTEAFF.

The chain joins TRBV4-2 to TRBJ2-2; TRBD1 might be the D (6 bases). CDR3 length equals 15 residues. The V gene's germline CDR1 is LGHNA and CDR2 YNFKEQ. V was pared by 5 bases and J by 3 bases, with 13 bases between. The CDR3 region is CASSDPGQYTGELFF. CDR3 nucleotide sequence: TGTGCCAGCAGCGATCCGGGACAATACACCGGGGAGCTGTTTTTT.

As regards this clone: A junction end diverges from the germline sequence, so it may reflect a read error. This chain connects TRBV10-3 to TRBJ1-2; the match to TRBD1 covers 7 bases. This CDR3 comprises 13 residues. The germline gives CDR1 ENHRY, CDR2 SYGVKD. The CDR3 DNA reads as TGTGCCATCAGGAACAGGGGTAACTCTGGCTACACCTTC. This sequence encodes CAIRNRGNSGYTF.

The chain carries TRBV2 and TRBJ2-4; the D gene is possibly TRBD1 (5 bases). CDR3 length equals 15 residues. Per the germline V gene, CDR1 is SNHLY and CDR2 is FYNNEI. Trimming took 2 bases from V and 5 from J, leaving 13 bases between them. In nucleotides, the CDR3 is TGTGCCAGCAGTGAATTCCAGGGTGTAGAAAACATTCAGTACTTC. It translates to CASSEFQGVENIQYF. The variable domain in full, completed from reference TRBV2 and TRBJ2-4, reads EPEVTQTPSHQVTQMGQEVILRCVPISNHLYFYWYRQILGQKVEFLVSFYNNEISEKSEIFDDQFSVERPDGSNFTLKIRSTKLEDSAMYFCASSEFQGVENIQYFGAGTRLSVL.

This clone has more than one count but fewer than ten. The chain employs TRBV6-5 and TRBJ1-2; D is possibly TRBD1 (5 bases). Germline loops: CDR1 MNHEY, CDR2 SVGAGI. There are 15 residues in the CDR3. Deletions cut 7 bases from V and 0 bases from J, with 15 bases between. CDR3 sequence reads: CASKLGQGSNYGYTF. In nucleotides, the CDR3 is TGTGCCAGCAAGTTGGGCCAGGGCTCTAACTATGGCTACACCTTC.

This CDR3 is CASRGQWGAEAFF. The CDR3 DNA sequence: TGTGCCAGCAGGGGACAATGGGGCGCTGAAGCTTTCTTT. The V and J genes are TRBV28 and TRBJ1-1; D possibly corresponds to TRBD1 (6 bases). The CDR3 covers 13 residues. The germline V and J ends were trimmed by 6 bases and 6 bases, with 14 bases remaining between them. CDR1 and CDR2 (germline): MDHEN, SYDVKM.

The rearrangement links TRBV10-1 to TRBJ2-3, with 12 nucleotides matching TRBD2. Germline V gene lookup returns CDR1 WNHNN and CDR2 SYGVQD (reference sequence). The CDR3 loop spans 16 amino acids. V shed 8 bases, J shed 4 bases, and the junction held 10 bases outside the gene matches. This CDR3 is CASGPWTSGNPDTQYF. The CDR3 DNA follows: TGCGCCAGCGGCCCTTGGACTAGCGGGAATCCAGATACGCAGTATTTT.

The V gene is TRBV5-1, the J gene TRBJ2-5; 7 nucleotides align to TRBD2. Germline CDR1 reads SGHRS; CDR2 reads YFSETQ. This CDR3 has 15 amino acids. After removal of 3 bases from V and 1 base from J, the junction contained 6 bases not matched to a gene. CDR3 in amino acids: CASSSAGTIQETQYF. In DNA form, the CDR3 reads TGCGCCAGCAGCTCAGCCGGGACTATCCAAGAGACCCAGTACTTC.

The chain joins TRBV11-2 to TRBJ1-3; no definite D call. V gave up 5 bases and J gave up 3 bases, with 8 bases separating them. Germline V gives CDR1 SGHAT, CDR2 FQNNGV. The CDR3 runs 13 residues. The CDR3 spells CASSRYGGNTIYF. The CDR3 DNA is TGTGCCAGCAGCCGCTATGGTGGAAACACCATATATTTT. Using reference TRBV11-2 and TRBJ1-3 for the parts outside the CDR3, the full variable domain is EAGVAQSPRYKIIEKRQSVAFWCNPISGHATLYWYQQILGQGPKLLIQFQNNGVVDDSQLPKDRFSAERLKGVDSTLKIQPAKLEDSAVYLCASSRYGGNTIYFGEGSWLTVV.

The rearrangement joins TRBV7-2 to TRBJ1-5; D gene uncertain. The germline CDR1 and CDR2 sequences are SGHTA and FQGNSA. This CDR3 has 14 residues. Trimming took 5 bases from V and 0 from J, leaving 8 bases between them. The CDR3 sequence: CASSARGSNQPQHF. CDR3 bases: TGTGCCAGCAGCGCGCGGGGTAGCAATCAGCCCCAGCATTTT.

This clone was seen ten or more times. The chain carries TRBV7-9 and TRBJ1-2; no clear D gene. V was trimmed by 6 bases and J by 8 bases, leaving 13 bases between them. Germline loops: CDR1 SEHNR, CDR2 FQNEAQ (reference sequence). The CDR3 spans 12 residues. The CDR3 region is CASRSTESGYTF. The CDR3 DNA sequence: TGTGCCAGCAGGTCGACGGAGTCGGGCTACACCTTC.

This clone was counted a few times. The chain joins TRBV10-3 to TRBJ2-7, with 8 positions matching TRBD1. In germline, CDR1 is ENHRY, CDR2 SYGVKD. This CDR3 is 16 amino acids long. V trimming: 3 bases; J trimming: 3 bases; junction bases outside the gene matches: 10. In nucleotides, the CDR3 is TGTGCCATCAGTGACTCTCGCGGACAGGGACACTACGAGCAGTACTTC. Protein sequence: CAISDSRGQGHYEQYF.

The chain uses TRBV10-3 and TRBJ1-2; D is perhaps TRBD1 (5 bases). This CDR3 is 11 amino acids long. V was clipped by 4 bases and J by 10 bases, with 10 bases between them. Germline V gives CDR1 ENHRY, CDR2 SYGVKD. As DNA, the CDR3 is TGTGCCATCAGTGGGGGGGGATTCTACACCTTC. Protein: CAISGGGFYTF.

This clone was counted a single time. The J gene is TRBJ2-3, the V gene TRBV2, with a weak D call TRBD2 (6 bases). Germline assignment: CDR1 SNHLY and CDR2 FYNNEI. V was clipped by 5 bases and J by 4 bases, with 13 bases between them. The CDR3 sequence is 14 residues long. CDR3 DNA sequence: TGTGCCAGCAGTATTCGGGAGAAGGCAGATACGCAGTATTTT. Translated: CASSIREKADTQYF.

The chain couples TRBV5-5 to TRBJ1-1; 8 bases map to TRBD1. Germline lookup yields CDR1 SGHKS and CDR2 YYEKEE (reference sequence). The length of the CDR3 is 20 residues. After removal of 2 bases from V and 0 bases from J, the junction contained 18 bases not matched to a gene. CDR3 loop: CASSFREQGVGFPMNTEAFF. In nucleotides, the CDR3 is TGTGCCAGCAGCTTTAGGGAACAGGGGGTGGGTTTCCCAATGAACACTGAAGCTTTCTTT.

The rearrangement uses TRBV14 and TRBJ2-7; D possibly corresponds to TRBD1 (6 bases). The CDR3 covers 14 residues. V lost 1 base, J lost 4 bases, and 11 bases lay in between. Germline CDR1 is SGHDN and CDR2 is FVKESK. CDR3 sequence: CASSQGQGWYEQYF. CDR3 DNA sequence: TGTGCCAGCAGCCAAGGGCAGGGGTGGTACGAGCAGTACTTC.

V gene TRBV19 combines with J gene TRBJ2-1; TRBD1 aligns across 10 bases. The CDR3 totals 15 residues. Trimming took 5 bases from V and 7 from J; bases not matched to a gene: 8. CDR1 and CDR2 from the germline V gene are LNHDA and SQIVND (reference sequence). DNA for the CDR3: TGTGCCAGTAGTGCCGACAGGGGGCTTTTGAATGAGCAGTTCTTC. As protein: CASSADRGLLNEQFF.

The V call is TRBV19, the J call TRBJ2-1; TRBD1 might be the D (6 bases). The CDR3 is made up of 14 amino acids. The V gene's germline CDR1 is LNHDA and CDR2 SQIVND (reference sequence). V gave up 3 bases and J gave up 2 bases, with 8 bases separating them. The CDR3 region has the DNA TGTGCCAGTAGTATCCAGGGGACCTACAATGAGCAGTTCTTC. The encoded protein is CASSIQGTYNEQFF.

V is TRBV28 and J is TRBJ2-7; perhaps TRBD1 as D (5 bases). The CDR3 is 15 residues long. Germline CDR1 reads MDHEN; CDR2 reads SYDVKM. V shed 7 bases and J shed 2 bases, with 18 bases lying between them. CDR3 amino acids: CASTTPGHPTYEQYF. CDR3 in DNA: TGTGCCAGCACCACCCCCGGACACCCCACCTACGAGCAGTACTTC.

The chain recombines TRBV5-5 with TRBJ1-2; D uncertain. Per germline, CDR1 SGHKS and CDR2 YYEKEE (reference sequence). The CDR3 is 13 residues long. The V end lost 0 bases, the J end lost 8 bases, and 11 bases lay between the germline ends. The CDR3 sequence: CASSLAPEGGYTF. Written as DNA, the CDR3 is TGTGCCAGCAGCTTGGCTCCGGAGGGCGGCTACACCTTC.

The V call is TRBV2, the J call TRBJ1-6; 9 bases map to TRBD1. Germline CDR1 is SNHLY and CDR2 is FYNNEI. V lost 2 bases to trimming and J lost 7 bases; unmatched junction nucleotides: 3. The CDR3 has 15 residues. Here the CDR3 DNA reads TGTGCCAGCAGTGAAAGGACAGGGGAAAATTCACCCCTCCACTTT. The encoded protein is CASSERTGENSPLHF.

The CDR3 spells CASSQQSGGANEQFF. The CDR3 bases are TGTGCCAGCAGCCAACAGTCAGGGGGCGCCAATGAGCAGTTCTTC. The V call is TRBV3-1 (or the pseudogene TRBV3-2), the J call TRBJ2-1; 8 nucleotides agree with TRBD1. The CDR3 has 15 amino acids. The ends lost 2 bases at V and 6 bases at J; junction bases unmatched: 6. Germline CDR1 and CDR2: LGHDT and YNNKEL (reference sequence).

This CDR3 is CASRRIATNEKLFF. The CDR3 DNA reads TGTGCCAGTAGGAGGATCGCAACTAATGAAAAACTGTTTTTT. J is TRBJ1-4 and V is TRBV19; no firm D call. The CDR3 loop spans 14 amino acids. Deletions cut 6 bases from V and 0 bases from J, with 8 bases between. Looked up from germline, CDR1 is LNHDA and CDR2 is SQIVND (reference sequence).

The chain carries TRBV2 and TRBJ2-6, with D perhaps matching TRBD1 (6 bases). V dropped 7 bases and J dropped 0 bases, with 16 bases sitting between them. CDR1 is SNHLY, CDR2 FYNNEI, per germline. CDR3 length equals 17 residues. The CDR3 DNA sequence: TGTGCCAGCACAGTAGGACAGCATTCCTCTGGGGCCAACGTCCTGACTTTC. This gives the protein CASTVGQHSSGANVLTF. Looking up the rest from reference TRBV2 and TRBJ2-6 gives the full variable domain: EPEVTQTPSHQVTQMGQEVILRCVPISNHLYFYWYRQILGQKVEFLVSFYNNEISEKSEIFDDQFSVERPDGSNFTLKIRSTKLEDSAMYFCASTVGQHSSGANVLTFGAGSRLTVL.

This sequence joins TRBV20-1 and TRBJ2-1; 7 bases are a match to TRBD1. J lost 9 bases, V lost 3 bases, and 11 bases had no gene match. Germline loops: CDR1 DFQATT, CDR2 SNEGSKA (reference sequence). The CDR3 covers 14 residues. This CDR3 reads CSASQPHRGSEQFF. CDR3 DNA: TGCAGTGCTAGTCAGCCCCACAGGGGTAGTGAGCAGTTCTTC.

In this sample, this clone turned up once. The V gene is TRBV19, the J gene TRBJ1-3, with 7 bases lining up with TRBD1. Germline loops: CDR1 LNHDA, CDR2 SQIVND (reference sequence). The V segment lost 7 bases and the J segment 4 bases; nucleotides outside the gene matches: 7. There are 14 residues in the CDR3. CDR3 DNA: TGTGCCAGTACTTTACAGGGGAGCGGAAACACCATATATTTT. It is translated as CASTLQGSGNTIYF.

The chain employs TRBV5-1 and TRBJ2-7; possibly TRBD2 for D (5 bases). CDR1 is SGHRS and CDR2 is YFSETQ in the germline V gene. V gave up 1 base and J gave up 0 bases, with 17 bases separating them. This CDR3 contains 17 residues. The CDR3 spells CASSLPRGAEDSYEQYF. The CDR3 DNA reads TGCGCCAGCAGCTTGCCTCGGGGAGCGGAGGACTCCTACGAGCAGTACTTC. The whole variable domain, filled in from reference TRBV5-1 and TRBJ2-7, reads KAGVTQTPRYLIKTRGQQVTLSCSPISGHRSVSWYQQTPGQGLQFLFEYFSETQRNKGNFPGRFSGRQFSNSRSEMNVSTLELGDSALYLCASSLPRGAEDSYEQYFGPGTRLTVT.